The clone carrying this TCR beta chain was seen a handful of times. Antigen specificity is unknown. V shed 2 bases, J shed 5 bases, and the junction held 1 base outside the gene matches. Per the germline V gene, CDR1 is LNHDA and CDR2 is SQIVND (reference sequence). This CDR3 has 14 residues. This sample is part of a study of T-cell memory formation after mild COVID-19. Across the study: TCR clustering was largely donor specific.

Study-level results: Clones contracting day 15 to 85 were balanced CD4/CD8; later expanders leaned CD4+. That cross-reactive memory joined was suggested by some responding clones appearing in pre-infection memory.

TCRdb re-derived calls from the 5' RACE reads in MiXCR, one entry per CDR3 protein. The sample consists of fewer than 90,000 distinct CDR3 sequences, approximately 14% of them appearing once. The chain recombines TRBV19 with TRBJ1-5, with TRBD1 matching 9 bases. The sample taken for sequencing was PBMCs or a T cell subset sorted from them (not recorded which). The clonotype comes from an adult woman who had mild COVID-19 (a few samples of this study predate the infection). Cell type and time point are not known. For the CDR3, the DNA is TGTGCCAGTAGTATATGGACAGGGGATCAGCCCCAGCATTTT. Translation: CASSIWTGDQPQHF.